Listed below are T cell receptor beta chains from one sample, sequenced in a study of human T cells and chemical hapten exposure. MiXCR was run by TCRdb on the RACE reads, yielding one entry per CDR3 protein. The data show more than 80,000 distinct CDR3 sequences, 10% to 11% seen once. Source: whole blood, taken in connection with sensitization to the hapten diphenylcyclopropenone (DPC). The receptors stem from a woman aged 55-70 years with alopecia areata. Some clones in this sample may be carry-over from other donors' samples. Each CDR3 is given with its conserved first and last residue. D genes are given only for firm matches. Not every row has a clone size; where given, it reads once, few, many or a size class.

clone size	V gene	J gene	D gene	CDR3 protein	CDR3 DNA
few	TRBV30	TRBJ2-5	TRBD2	CAWSWTSGGQETQYF	TGTGCCTGGAGTTGGACTAGCGGGGGTCAAGAGACCCAGTACTTC
-	TRBV6-1	TRBJ2-1	-	CASSEYRVSEQFF	TGTGCCAGCAGTGAATACAGGGTCAGTGAGCAGTTCTTC
many	TRBV20-1	TRBJ2-1	-	CSAPSYNEQFF	TGCAGTGCTCCCTCATACAATGAGCAGTTCTTC
many	TRBV29-1	TRBJ2-2	-	CSFRQTNTGELFF	TGCAGTTTTCGGCAGACCAACACCGGGGAGCTGTTTTTT
many	TRBV29-1	TRBJ2-7	-	CSVARTYEQYF	TGCAGCGTAGCCCGGACCTACGAGCAGTACTTC
many	TRBV18	TRBJ1-5	TRBD1	CASSSGQHSNQPQHF	TGTGCCAGCTCATCGGGACAGCATAGCAATCAGCCCCAGCATTTT
-	TRBV29-1	TRBJ2-3	TRBD1	CSVERDRGQDTQYF	TGCAGCGTTGAGAGGGACAGGGGGCAAGATACGCAGTATTTT
many	TRBV29-1	TRBJ1-4	TRBD1	CSVGTGLPGEKLFF	TGCAGCGTCGGGACAGGCCTCCCCGGCGAAAAACTGTTTTTT
-	TRBV5-1	TRBJ2-3	TRBD2	CASSPSAGGRTDTQYF	TGCGCCAGCAGCCCATCAGCGGGGGGGCGCACAGATACGCAGTATTTT
-	TRBV29-1	TRBJ2-1	-	CSANRGGSYNEQFF	TGCAGCGCTAACAGGGGAGGCTCCTACAATGAGCAGTTCTTC
-	TRBV11-2	TRBJ2-7	-	CASSSAAQRVVQYF	TGTGCCAGCAGCTCAGCTGCTCAAAGGGTGGTGCAGTACTTC
few	TRBV19	TRBJ1-5	-	CASSPLGQTNQPQHF	TGTGCCAGTAGTCCCCTAGGACAGACGAATCAGCCCCAGCATTTT
few	TRBV7-3	TRBJ2-1	-	CASSPRQVSSYNEQFF	TGTGCCAGCAGCCCCCGACAGGTGAGCTCCTACAATGAGCAGTTCTTC
-	TRBV6-2/TRBV6-3	TRBJ2-1	-	CASSFGNEQFF	TGTGCCAGCAGTTTCGGGAATGAGCAGTTCTTC
many	TRBV2	TRBJ1-1	-	CASRSAGDTEAFF	TGTGCCAGCAGATCGGCGGGAGACACTGAAGCTTTCTTT
-	TRBV20-1	TRBJ2-3	TRBD2	CSAGLAGTDTQYF	TGCAGTGCTGGACTAGCGGGGACAGATACGCAGTATTTT
-	TRBV12-5	TRBJ2-7	-	CASGLSTYEQYF	TGTGCTAGTGGTTTGAGCACCTACGAGCAGTACTTC
many	TRBV29-1	TRBJ1-2	-	CSVGRKLNYGYTF	TGCAGCGTAGGACGGAAACTAAACTATGGCTACACCTTC
many	TRBV18	TRBJ2-2	TRBD1	CASSRDRQNTGELFF	TGTGCCAGCTCCCGGGACAGACAGAACACCGGGGAGCTGTTTTTT
many	TRBV7-9	TRBJ1-4	-	CASSLAGETNEKLFF	TGTGCCAGCAGCTTAGCAGGTGAAACTAATGAAAAACTGTTTTTT
many	TRBV6-5	TRBJ1-2	-	CASTRGYTF	TGTGCCAGTACCCGCGGCTACACCTTC
many	TRBV6-6	TRBJ1-1	-	CASSYSNGGTEAFF	TGTGCCAGCAGTTACTCGAACGGGGGCACTGAAGCTTTCTTT
-	TRBV6-5	TRBJ2-7	-	CASSEDSPLPKQYF	TGTGCCAGCAGTGAGGACAGCCCGCTCCCCAAGCAGTACTTC
many	TRBV6-1	TRBJ2-1	-	CASSEGRKIPYNEQFF	TGTGCCAGCAGCGAAGGTAGGAAGATTCCCTACAATGAGCAGTTCTTC
-	TRBV6-4	TRBJ2-7	-	CASSDDRQYEQYF	TGTGCCAGCAGTGATGACAGACAATACGAGCAGTACTTC
once	TRBV29-1	TRBJ2-5	-	CSAPGRAWETQYF	TGCAGCGCCCCGGGCAGGGCATGGGAGACCCAGTACTTC
-	TRBV12-3/TRBV12-4	TRBJ1-2	TRBD1	CASLRGLATYGYTF	TGTGCCAGCCTCAGGGGGTTAGCAACCTATGGCTACACCTTC
many	TRBV18	TRBJ2-3	TRBD2	CASSLRTSSDTQYF	TGTGCCAGCTCACTCCGGACTAGCTCAGATACGCAGTATTTT
many	TRBV12-3/TRBV12-4	TRBJ1-1	TRBD1	CASSPGTGNTEAFF	TGTGCCAGCAGTCCGGGGACAGGGAACACTGAAGCTTTCTTT
few	TRBV18	TRBJ1-1	TRBD1	CASSPRQGYDTEAFF	TGTGCCAGCTCGCCTAGACAGGGATACGACACTGAAGCTTTCTTT
many	TRBV5-1	TRBJ2-1	TRBD2	CASGVPSGGFNEQFF	TGCGCCAGCGGGGTTCCTAGCGGGGGGTTCAATGAGCAGTTCTTC
few	TRBV10-2	TRBJ1-1	-	CASSSPASAMNTEAFF	TGCGCCAGCAGTTCCCCGGCATCCGCCATGAACACTGAAGCTTTCTTT
few	TRBV7-2	TRBJ2-1	TRBD2	CASSLATGGGAANEQFF	TGTGCCAGCAGCTTAGCGACCGGCGGGGGGGCGGCCAATGAGCAGTTCTTC
few	TRBV6-1	TRBJ1-2	TRBD1	CASRYPGTAYGYTF	TGTGCCAGCAGATACCCCGGGACAGCCTATGGCTACACCTTC
-	TRBV30	TRBJ2-2	-	CAWSVRLAPGELFF	TGTGCCTGGAGTGTACGGCTAGCTCCCGGGGAGCTGTTTTTT
many	TRBV15	TRBJ2-2	TRBD1	CATRMTGTGEPGELFF	TGTGCCACCAGGATGACCGGGACAGGGGAACCCGGGGAGCTGTTTTTT
-	TRBV7-9	TRBJ2-5	-	CASSPYYLQETQYF	TGTGCCAGCAGCCCATACTACTTGCAAGAGACCCAGTACTTC
few	TRBV11-2	TRBJ2-2	TRBD1	CASSLKTGSTGELFF	TGTGCCAGCAGCTTGAAGACAGGGAGTACCGGGGAGCTGTTTTTT
-	TRBV9	TRBJ1-2	-	CASSVGSYSNYGYTF	TGTGCCAGCAGCGTCGGTTCTTATTCTAACTATGGCTACACCTTC
many	TRBV5-1	TRBJ2-5	TRBD2	CASRVLADQETQYF	TGCGCCAGCAGAGTGCTAGCGGACCAAGAGACCCAGTACTTC
many	TRBV19	TRBJ2-7	TRBD2	CASSHYLQGAGEDEQYF	TGTGCCAGTAGCCACTACCTGCAGGGAGCGGGGGAGGACGAGCAGTACTTC
-	TRBV6-1	TRBJ1-3	-	CATRTDTIYF	TGTGCCACAAGGACGGACACCATATATTTT
many	TRBV11-2	TRBJ1-6	-	CASSSWTEGGLHF	TGTGCCAGCAGCTCCTGGACCGAAGGAGGGCTCCACTTT
-	TRBV11-2	TRBJ1-1	-	CASSFDVNTEAFF	TGTGCCAGCAGCTTCGACGTGAACACTGAAGCTTTCTTT
many	TRBV24-1	TRBJ2-1	-	CATSDSPGNEQFF	TGTGCCACCAGTGATTCACCTGGCAATGAGCAGTTCTTC
few	TRBV20-1	TRBJ2-1	-	CSAREVGATYNEQFF	TGCAGTGCTAGAGAGGTGGGGGCTACCTACAATGAGCAGTTCTTC
few	TRBV14	TRBJ2-3	-	CASSQGLASTDTQYF	TGTGCCAGCAGCCAAGGTCTGGCGTCAACGGATACGCAGTATTTT
many	TRBV7-2	TRBJ2-5	-	CASRERSRETQYF	TGTGCCAGCAGGGAGCGGAGTCGGGAGACCCAGTACTTC